These T cell receptor beta chains were read from a single sample in a study of blood T cell repertoires in COVID-19. Using immunoSEQ multiplex PCR, the repertoire was profiled, and TCRdb retains in-frame clones only, with some absent. The sample consists of around 240,000 clones, approximately 80% of them appearing once. Sequencing was performed on peripheral blood. These receptors all stem from a woman older than 75 with acute or convalescent COVID-19. Both conserved end residues are part of each CDR3. A D gene is named only where the DNA matches it firmly. Clone size is given for some rows only: seen once, a few or many times, or a class if the clone is expanded.

J: TRBJ2-5
V: TRBV3-1/TRBV3-2
D: TRBD2
size: .
CDR3: CASRVGGETQYF
DNA: TGTGCCAGCAGGGTGGGGGGGGAGACCCAGTACTTC

J: TRBJ1-5
V: TRBV7-2
D: .
size: .
CDR3: CASSLQGGATNQPQHF
DNA: TGTGCCAGCAGCTTACAGGGAGGGGCGACCAATCAGCCCCAGCATTTT

J: TRBJ2-1
V: TRBV29-1
D: .
size: .
CDR3: CSVALDWRNEQFF
DNA: TGCAGCGTTGCTCTAGACTGGAGAAATGAGCAGTTCTTC

J: TRBJ1-4
V: TRBV29-1
D: .
size: .
CDR3: CSVRRASDEKLFF
DNA: TGCAGCGTTCGCAGGGCCAGTGATGAAAAACTGTTTTTT

J: TRBJ2-7
V: TRBV19
D: TRBD2
size: .
CDR3: CASSTSGRVYEQYF
DNA: TGTGCCAGTAGTACTAGCGGGAGGGTTTACGAGCAGTACTTC

J: TRBJ2-4
V: TRBV6-2/TRBV6-3
D: TRBD1
size: .
CDR3: CASSRTGAQNIQYF
DNA: TGTGCCAGCAGCCGCACAGGGGCTCAAAACATTCAGTACTTC

J: TRBJ2-2
V: TRBV11-3
D: TRBD2
size: .
CDR3: CASSLAAGSGELFF
DNA: TGTGCCAGCAGCTTAGCAGCGGGGTCCGGGGAGCTGTTTTTT

J: TRBJ2-5
V: TRBV11-2
D: .
size: .
CDR3: CASSLLGGSQETQYF
DNA: TGTGCCAGCAGCTTACTAGGGGGTAGCCAAGAGACCCAGTACTTC

J: TRBJ2-1
V: TRBV18
D: .
size: .
CDR3: CASSSDRATASIQFF
DNA: TGTGCCAGCTCATCTGACAGAGCTACCGCATCGATACAGTTCTTC

J: TRBJ1-1
V: TRBV5-5
D: .
size: .
CDR3: CASSLEGHGSFEAFF
DNA: TGTGCCAGCAGCTTGGAAGGACACGGCTCCTTTGAAGCTTTCTTT

J: TRBJ2-3
V: TRBV5-1
D: .
size: few
CDR3: CASSLSGVPDTQYF
DNA: TGCGCCAGCAGCTTGTCAGGGGTCCCAGATACGCAGTATTTT

J: TRBJ2-2
V: TRBV7-2
D: .
size: .
CDR3: CASSLGVYTGELFF
DNA: TGTGCCAGCAGCTTGGGAGTGTACACCGGGGAGCTGTTTTTT

J: TRBJ1-1
V: TRBV18
D: .
size: few
CDR3: CASSPDISNTEAFF
DNA: TGTGCCAGCTCACCAGACATCAGCAACACTGAAGCTTTCTTT

J: TRBJ1-4
V: TRBV6-5
D: .
size: .
CDR3: CASRPRGSGEKLFF
DNA: TGTGCCAGCAGACCCAGGGGTTCAGGGGAAAAACTGTTTTTT

J: TRBJ2-1
V: TRBV6-2/TRBV6-3
D: TRBD2
size: .
CDR3: CASSYEGLSSGRPSNEQFF
DNA: TGTGCCAGCAGTTACGAGGGGCTGTCTAGCGGGCGACCGTCCAATGAGCAGTTCTTC

J: TRBJ1-1
V: TRBV28
D: .
size: .
CDR3: CASSLKAGGTEAFF
DNA: TGTGCCAGCAGTTTAAAAGCGGGGGGTACTGAAGCTTTCTTT

J: TRBJ2-3
V: TRBV5-6
D: .
size: .
CDR3: CASSLEGSGHTDTQYF
DNA: TGTGCCAGCAGCTTGGAAGGGTCGGGACACACAGATACGCAGTATTTT

J: TRBJ1-2
V: TRBV6-2/TRBV6-3
D: TRBD1
size: .
CDR3: CASSTHEAGTGFYGYTF
DNA: TGTGCCAGCAGTACTCATGAAGCAGGGACAGGCTTCTATGGCTACACCTTC

J: TRBJ1-3
V: TRBV3-1/TRBV3-2
D: .
size: .
CDR3: CASSQVFQGSGNTIYF
DNA: TGTGCCAGCAGCCAAGTTTTTCAGGGATCTGGAAACACCATATATTTT

J: TRBJ2-5
V: TRBV20-1
D: .
size: once
CDR3: CSAQEEETQYF
DNA: TGCAGTGCTCAGGAAGAAGAGACCCAGTACTTC

J: TRBJ1-6
V: TRBV2
D: TRBD1
size: few
CDR3: CASSEAYRDRNSPLHF
DNA: TGTGCCAGCAGTGAAGCCTACCGGGACAGAAACTCACCCCTCCACTTT

J: TRBJ1-1
V: TRBV10-3
D: .
size: .
CDR3: CAIKTALNTEAFF
DNA: TGTGCCATCAAAACAGCTTTGAACACTGAAGCTTTCTTT

J: TRBJ1-2
V: TRBV4-2
D: TRBD1
size: .
CDR3: CASSQDWGQGVNYGYTF
DNA: TGTGCCAGCAGCCAAGATTGGGGACAGGGGGTTAACTATGGCTACACCTTC

J: TRBJ2-3
V: TRBV28
D: .
size: .
CDR3: CASSTGGVNTDTQYF
DNA: TGTGCCAGCAGTACAGGGGGGGTAAATACAGATACGCAGTATTTT

J: TRBJ2-5
V: TRBV5-4
D: TRBD2
size: .
CDR3: CASSSASGQETQYF
DNA: TGTGCCAGCAGCTCGGCTAGCGGTCAAGAGACCCAGTACTTC

J: TRBJ2-7
V: TRBV23-1
D: TRBD1
size: .
CDR3: CASSARQGISAPGSYEQYF
DNA: TGCGCCAGCAGTGCCCGACAGGGGATAAGTGCCCCCGGGAGTTACGAGCAGTACTTC

J: TRBJ2-7
V: TRBV7-8
D: TRBD1
size: .
CDR3: CASSLGQAPYEQYF
DNA: TGTGCCAGCAGCTTGGGACAGGCACCTTACGAGCAGTACTTC

J: TRBJ1-5
V: TRBV5-5
D: .
size: .
CDR3: CASSLAGQRSNQPQHF
DNA: TGTGCCAGCAGCTTGGCAGGACAAAGAAGCAATCAGCCCCAGCATTTT

J: TRBJ1-2
V: TRBV6-6
D: .
size: .
CDR3: CASSYPTAPAGTGYTF
DNA: TGTGCCAGCAGTTACCCAACCGCCCCGGCCGGGACAGGCTACACCTTC

J: TRBJ1-2
V: TRBV11-2
D: TRBD1
size: .
CDR3: CASSLGGRTGGLGGGYTF
DNA: TGTGCCAGCAGCTTAGGAGGGCGGACAGGGGGCTTGGGAGGCGGCTACACCTTC

J: TRBJ2-7
V: TRBV5-1
D: .
size: few
CDR3: CASRPGGTVSYEQYF
DNA: TGCGCCAGCAGACCCGGAGGGACAGTTTCCTACGAGCAGTACTTC

J: TRBJ2-3
V: TRBV7-2
D: TRBD2
size: .
CDR3: CASSSLASGSTDTQYF
DNA: TGTGCCAGCAGTTCTCTGGCTAGCGGTTCGACAGATACGCAGTATTTT

J: TRBJ2-1
V: TRBV7-9
D: .
size: .
CDR3: CASSFSGTFNEQFF
DNA: TGTGCCAGCAGCTTCAGCGGGACATTTAATGAGCAGTTCTTC

J: TRBJ2-2
V: TRBV28
D: TRBD1
size: .
CDR3: CASSTRGRGTGELFF
DNA: TGTGCCAGCAGTACAAGGGGGCGCGGAACCGGGGAGCTGTTTTTT

J: TRBJ2-3
V: TRBV7-8
D: .
size: .
CDR3: CASSLLGGRGTDTQYF
DNA: TGTGCCAGCAGCTTATTGGGGGGTAGGGGCACAGATACGCAGTATTTT